This T cell receptor (beta chain) was obtained from a study of CD8 T cells in ankylosing spondylitis. Broader study findings: Disease-linked clones were reportedly significantly enriched in matched ankylosing spondylitis synovial fluid.

Libraries for TCR beta were made by quantitative 5'-RACE with molecular barcodes. Each CDR3 protein is one row after TCRdb ran MiXCR on the 5' RACE reads. The sample has approximately 240,000 distinct CDR3 sequences, under 30% seen once. Regarding this clonotype: Its antigen is not known.

Germline-derived CDR1 and CDR2 are SNHLY and FYNNEI. V was pared by 3 bases and J by 6 bases, with 14 bases between. The CDR3 length is 15 residues. The chain joins TRBV2 to TRBJ2-2; the D gene is possibly TRBD2 (5 bases). The specimen was blood, either unsorted or a sorted T cell fraction (not recorded which). This clonotype was obtained from a male donor with ankylosing spondylitis or in good health (not recorded which). This chain's CDR3 is CASSESPQRAGELFF. The CDR3 DNA reads as TGTGCCAGCAGTGAGTCACCCCAGAGGGCCGGGGAGCTGTTTTTT.